This TCR beta chain was observed in a study of cytomegalovirus exposure and HLA in healthy donors. In the PCR, 60 Vbeta and 13 Jbeta primers were used. Profiling relied on immunoSEQ multiplex PCR, and the TCRdb table lists in-frame clones only, not all of them. The sample yields over 150,000 clones, around 68% seen once. This CDR3 comprises 16 residues. Trimming took off 4 bases at V and 1 base at J, with 16 bases between the two ends. Looked up from germline, CDR1 is SGHTA and CDR2 is FQGNSA. The origin of this receptor is a man over 45 in good health and CMV-seronegative. The chain has TRBV7-2 and TRBJ1-1; D is possibly TRBD1 (5 bases). Sequencing was carried out using PBMCs. CDR3 sequence reads: CASSSHRNRRNTEAFF. CDR3 nucleotides: TGTGCCAGCAGCTCGCATCGGAACAGGCGGAACACTGAAGCTTTCTTT. Looking up the rest from reference TRBV7-2 and TRBJ1-1 gives the full variable domain: GAGVSQSPSNKVTEKGKDVELRCDPISGHTALYWYRQSLGQGLEFLIYFQGNSAPDKSGLPSDRFSAERTGGSVSTLTIQRTQQEDSAVYLCASSSHRNRRNTEAFFGQGTRLTVV.